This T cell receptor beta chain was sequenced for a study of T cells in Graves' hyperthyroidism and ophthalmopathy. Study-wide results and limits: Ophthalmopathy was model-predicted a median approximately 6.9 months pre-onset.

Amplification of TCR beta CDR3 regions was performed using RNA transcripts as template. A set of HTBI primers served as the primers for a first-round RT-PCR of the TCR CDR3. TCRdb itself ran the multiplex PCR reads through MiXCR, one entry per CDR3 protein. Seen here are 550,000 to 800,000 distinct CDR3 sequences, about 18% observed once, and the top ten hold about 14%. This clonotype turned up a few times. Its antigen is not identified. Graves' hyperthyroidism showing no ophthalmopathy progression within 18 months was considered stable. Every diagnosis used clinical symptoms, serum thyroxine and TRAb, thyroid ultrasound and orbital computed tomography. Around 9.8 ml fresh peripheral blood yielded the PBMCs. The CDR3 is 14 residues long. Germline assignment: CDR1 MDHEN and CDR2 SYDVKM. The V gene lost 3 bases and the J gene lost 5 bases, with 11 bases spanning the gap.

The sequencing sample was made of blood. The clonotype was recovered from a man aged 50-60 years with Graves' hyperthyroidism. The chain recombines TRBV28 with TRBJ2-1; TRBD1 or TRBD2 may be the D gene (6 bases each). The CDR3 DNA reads TGTGCCAGCAGTTTTGGAGGGGACAACAATGAGCAGTTCTTC. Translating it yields CASSFGGDNNEQFF.